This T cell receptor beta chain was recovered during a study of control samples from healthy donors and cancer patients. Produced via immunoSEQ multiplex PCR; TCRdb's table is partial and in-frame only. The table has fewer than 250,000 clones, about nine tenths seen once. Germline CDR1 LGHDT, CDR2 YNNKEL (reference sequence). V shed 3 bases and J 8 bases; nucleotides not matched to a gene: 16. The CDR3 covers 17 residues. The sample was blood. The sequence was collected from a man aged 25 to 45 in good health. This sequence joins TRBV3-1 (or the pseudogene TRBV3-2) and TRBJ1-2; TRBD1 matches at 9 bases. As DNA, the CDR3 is TGTGCCAGCAGCCATTTGTACTCCGGGACAGGGCCTGACGGCTACACCTTC. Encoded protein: CASSHLYSGTGPDGYTF.